Included here is one T cell receptor beta chain sequence, with context. Its antigen is still unknown. Base qualities are not provided; no much larger clone lies one nucleotide away. Trimming removed 4 bases from V and 3 bases from J, leaving 15 bases between the germline ends. Based on the germline V gene, the CDR1 and CDR2 sequences are WSHSY and SAAADI. CDR3 length: 15 amino acids, cysteine to phenylalanine. CDR3 DNA is the only sequence kept; it has 45 bases, read in frame from the first base. Library prep was done by 5' RACE. This sample was sequenced with an Illumina MiSeq. TCRdb trimmed public reads at Q25 via fastp, called clones via MiXCR and kept in-frame beta chains. Every CDR3 protein is listed once, alongside the most common genes and DNA of its rows. The sample contains 75,000 to 95,000 distinct CDR3 sequences, roughly 5% of them found a single time. Roughly 7.5% of the sample comes from the top ten.

The sample is drawn from a study of T cells of healthy individuals (dated 2018 in TCRdb). This chain is built from TRBV10-2 and TRBJ1-1; D gene: possibly TRBD1, on 5 matching bases. This receptor was taken from a female donor in good health. CDR3 region: CASSVFKGRDTEAFF. The base sequence is TGCGCCAGCAGTGTCTTTAAGGGGAGGGACACTGAAGCTTTCTTT.